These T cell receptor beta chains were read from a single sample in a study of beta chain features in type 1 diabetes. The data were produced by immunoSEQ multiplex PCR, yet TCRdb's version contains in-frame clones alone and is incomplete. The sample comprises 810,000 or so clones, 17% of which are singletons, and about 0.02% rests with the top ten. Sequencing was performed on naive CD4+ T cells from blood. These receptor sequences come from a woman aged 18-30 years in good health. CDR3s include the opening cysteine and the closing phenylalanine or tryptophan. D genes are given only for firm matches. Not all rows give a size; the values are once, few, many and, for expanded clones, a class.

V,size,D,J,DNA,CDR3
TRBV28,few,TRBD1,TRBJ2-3,TGTGCCAGCAGTTCGAGGACAGGGCCGTATTTT,CASSSRTGPYF
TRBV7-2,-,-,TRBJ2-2,TGTGCCAGCAGCCAGGAGGGATACACCGGGGAGCTGTTTTTT,CASSQEGYTGELFF
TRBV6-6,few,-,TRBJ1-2,TGTGCCAGCACCAGAGGAGTAGGTCTGATTGGTGGCTACACCTTC,CASTRGVGLIGGYTF
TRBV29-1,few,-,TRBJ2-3,TGCAGCGTTTCAAAGGCTCGGACAGATACGCAGTATTTT,CSVSKARTDTQYF
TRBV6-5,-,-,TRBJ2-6,TGTGCCAGCAGGCAGGATGGGGCCAACGTCCTGACTTTC,CASRQDGANVLTF
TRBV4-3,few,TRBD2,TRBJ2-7,TGCGCCAGCAGCCAAGCATCGGCGGGGGGCGGCTACGAGCAGTACTTC,CASSQASAGGGYEQYF
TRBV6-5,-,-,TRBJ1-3,TGTGCCAGCAGTCCAGACAGGCCGCCCGGAAACACCATATATTTT,CASSPDRPPGNTIYF
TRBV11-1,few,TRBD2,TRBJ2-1,TGTGCCAGCAGCGGACTAGCGGCCTCCTACAATGAGCAGTTCTTC,CASSGLAASYNEQFF
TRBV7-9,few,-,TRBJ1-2,TGTGCCAGCAGCTTCTCGGGACAAAACCTCTCCTTC,CASSFSGQNLSF
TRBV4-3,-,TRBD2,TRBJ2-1,TGCGCCAGCAGCCAAACACTAGCGGGATCTTATGGGGAGCAGTTCTTC,CASSQTLAGSYGEQFF
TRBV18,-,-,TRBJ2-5,TGTGCCAGCAGCAGGGGGGAGCAAGAGACCCAGTACTTC,CASSRGEQETQYF
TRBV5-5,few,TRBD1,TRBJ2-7,TGTGCCAGCAGCAAGACAGGGAGTTACGAGCAGTACTTC,CASSKTGSYEQYF
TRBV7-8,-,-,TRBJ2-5,TGTGCCAGCAGCAACGGGAAGAAAGAGACCCAGTACTTC,CASSNGKKETQYF
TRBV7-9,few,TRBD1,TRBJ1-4,TGTGCCAGCAGCTCAAACAGGGGGCGCGTTCTACGGGATGAAAAACTGTTTTTT,CASSSNRGRVLRDEKLFF
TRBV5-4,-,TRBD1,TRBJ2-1,TGTGCCAGCAGCTCAAAGACAGGGTGGCTCAATGAGCAGTTCTTC,CASSSKTGWLNEQFF
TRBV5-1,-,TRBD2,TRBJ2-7,TGCGCCAGCAGCAAAGGACTAGCGGAGCACTACGAGCAGTACTTC,CASSKGLAEHYEQYF
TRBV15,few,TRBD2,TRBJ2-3,TGTGCCACCAGCAGCATACGGGGACTAGCGGGAGAAACAGATACGCAGTATTTT,CATSSIRGLAGETDTQYF
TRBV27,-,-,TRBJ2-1,TGTGCCAGCAGTTCGGGGTCAGGGTTTATTCTCTACAATGAGCAGTTCTTC,CASSSGSGFILYNEQFF
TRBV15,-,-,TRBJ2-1,TGTGCCACCAGCAGAGATCAGGGCCGCTACAATGAGCAGTTCTTC,CATSRDQGRYNEQFF
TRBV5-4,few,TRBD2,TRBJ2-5,TGTGCCAGCAGCTTAGAACCCAGCGGGAGCCAAGAGACCCAGTACTTC,CASSLEPSGSQETQYF
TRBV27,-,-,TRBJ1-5,TGTGCCAGCCGTATGCAGAGCAATCAGCCCCAGCATTTT,CASRMQSNQPQHF
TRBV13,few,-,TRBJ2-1,TGTGCCAGCAGCTTAAAGCCCCAGACTGAGCAGTTCTTC,CASSLKPQTEQFF